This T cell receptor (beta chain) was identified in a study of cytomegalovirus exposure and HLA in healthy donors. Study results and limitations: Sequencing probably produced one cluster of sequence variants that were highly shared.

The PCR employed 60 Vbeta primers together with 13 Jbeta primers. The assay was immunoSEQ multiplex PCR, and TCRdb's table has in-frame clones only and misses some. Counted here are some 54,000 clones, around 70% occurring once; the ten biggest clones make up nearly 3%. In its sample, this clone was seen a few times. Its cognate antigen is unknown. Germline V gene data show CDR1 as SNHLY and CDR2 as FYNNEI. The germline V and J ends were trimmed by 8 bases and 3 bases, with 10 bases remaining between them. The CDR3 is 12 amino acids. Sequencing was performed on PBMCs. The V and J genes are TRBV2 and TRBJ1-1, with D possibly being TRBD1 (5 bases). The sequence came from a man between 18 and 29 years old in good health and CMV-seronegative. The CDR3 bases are TGTGCCAGCCTAACAGGATACACTGAAGCTTTCTTT. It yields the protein CASLTGYTEAFF.